The 22 T cell receptor beta chains below were found in one sample sequenced in a study of T cell responses to AZD1222 COVID-19 vaccine. Sequencing used immunoSEQ multiplex PCR; TCRdb keeps in-frame clones, though not all of them. Of around 80,000 clones in the sample, around 86% are singletons; the top ten hold 8.5% to 10%. The material was peripheral blood, obtained on day 0 of AZD1222 vaccination. These receptors were taken from an adult in good health.

The chain recombines TRBV24-1 with TRBJ2-5; 10 nucleotides match TRBD2. Trimming removed 3 bases from V and 6 bases from J; junction bases left unmatched: 6. Germline CDR1 is KGHDR and CDR2 is SFDVKD. The CDR3 has 15 amino acids. The CDR3 sequence is CATSDRSGGGKTQYF. DNA for the CDR3: TGTGCCACCAGTGATAGAAGCGGGGGGGGAAAGACCCAGTACTTC.

V gene TRBV29-1 combines with J gene TRBJ1-2; D is unresolved. This CDR3 has 11 amino acids. From germline, CDR1 is SQVTM and CDR2 ANQGSEA. The germline V and J ends were trimmed by 0 bases and 6 bases, with 5 bases remaining between them. As DNA, the CDR3 is TGCAGCGTTGAAGATCTTCATGGCTACACCTTC. Translating it yields CSVEDLHGYTF.

The CDR3 sequence: CASSLGQVVRTEAFF. The CDR3 DNA sequence: TGTGCCAGCAGCTTGGGGCAGGTTGTTCGGACTGAAGCTTTCTTT. This rearrangement joins TRBV5-4 to TRBJ1-1, with unresolved D. CDR1 is SGHNT and CDR2 is YYREEE in the germline V gene (reference sequence). The CDR3 runs 15 residues. Trimming left V 0 bases short and J 5 bases short, with 14 bases between.

This sequence joins TRBV4-1 and TRBJ2-7; the D gene is possibly TRBD2 (6 bases). The V end lost 0 bases, the J end lost 0 bases, and 6 bases lay between the germline ends. The CDR3 sequence is 14 residues long. Germline V gene data show CDR1 as MGHRA and CDR2 as YSYEKL. CDR3 coding DNA: TGCGCCAGCAGCCAAGAGGGAGGCTCCTACGAGCAGTACTTC. This translates into CASSQEGGSYEQYF.

The genes are TRBV6-6 and TRBJ1-1, with TRBD1 as a possible D gene (5 bases). CDR3 size: 16 residues. Germline CDR1 is MNHNY and CDR2 is SVGAGI (reference sequence). Trimming took off 5 bases at V and 1 base at J, with 17 bases between the two ends. The CDR3 DNA follows: TGTGCCAGCAGTCCCCGGGGGGTTGGGAGGAACACTGAAGCTTTCTTT. Encoded protein: CASSPRGVGRNTEAFF.

The chain is built from TRBV5-4 and TRBJ2-3; maybe TRBD2 (6 bases). The CDR3 loop spans 14 amino acids. Germline loops: CDR1 SGHNT, CDR2 YYREEE (reference sequence). With 1 base removed from V and 5 bases from J, the gap between germline ends came to 11 bases. The CDR3 sequence is CASSLKAGGDTQYF. CDR3 in DNA: TGTGCCAGCAGCTTGAAAGCCGGGGGAGATACGCAGTATTTT.

The genes are TRBV5-1 and TRBJ2-1; no clear D gene. The CDR3 spans 14 residues. With 7 bases removed from V and 7 bases from J, the gap between germline ends came to 18 bases. CDR1 is SGHRS and CDR2 is YFSETQ in the germline V gene. The DNA for the CDR3 is TGCGCCAGCCGCCCTGACGGTGAGGTGAATGAGCAGTTCTTC. Translating it yields CASRPDGEVNEQFF.

The V gene is TRBV7-2, the J gene TRBJ1-6; D is unresolved. The CDR3 runs 16 residues. Germline lookup yields CDR1 SGHTA and CDR2 FQGNSA. V lost 4 bases, J lost 2 bases, and 12 bases lay in between. The CDR3 DNA is TGTGCCAGCAGCTCCCCTGTGGAAACCTATAATTCACCCCTCCACTTT. Protein: CASSSPVETYNSPLHF.

This rearrangement joins TRBV30 to TRBJ1-6, with D hard to call. Germline V gene sequence: CDR1 GTSNPN, CDR2 SVGIG (reference sequence). The CDR3 is 15 amino acids. V gave up 0 bases and J gave up 7 bases, with 13 bases separating them. In nucleotides, the CDR3 is TGTGCCTGGAGTGTAGGGCAGGTGGGAAATTCACCCCTCCACTTT. It specifies CAWSVGQVGNSPLHF.

The chain joins TRBV5-5 to TRBJ1-5; D is unresolved. Trimming cost V 1 base and J 9 bases, with 17 bases left between them. The length of the CDR3 is 15 residues. Germline CDR1 reads SGHKS; CDR2 reads YYEKEE (reference sequence). The CDR3 spells CASSLMDSGLWPQHF. CDR3 DNA sequence: TGTGCCAGCAGCTTGATGGATTCCGGCTTATGGCCCCAGCATTTT.

The chain combines TRBV6-5 with TRBJ2-7; D is uncertain. This CDR3 spans 14 amino acids. Germline V gene sequence: CDR1 MNHEY, CDR2 SVGAGI. Trimming left V 2 bases short and J 3 bases short, with 11 bases between. In DNA form, the CDR3 reads TGTGCCAGCAGTTACAATTCACTCATCTACGAGCAGTACTTC. It yields the protein CASSYNSLIYEQYF.

The chain employs TRBV18 and TRBJ2-7; 8 nucleotides match TRBD1. V lost 2 bases, J lost 6 bases, and 12 bases stayed unmatched. Germline V gene sequence: CDR1 KGHSH, CDR2 LQKENI. The length of the CDR3 is 16 residues. Here the CDR3 reads CASSPNRGTGRIEQYF. The CDR3 DNA reads TGTGCCAGCTCACCAAATCGAGGGACAGGCCGTATCGAGCAGTACTTC.

This sequence joins TRBV5-6 and TRBJ1-1; maybe TRBD1 (5 bases). The V gene's germline CDR1 is SGHDT and CDR2 YYEEEE. The CDR3 consists of 15 residues. V lost 0 bases to trimming and J lost 11 bases, with 20 bases between them. This CDR3 is CASSLEGATWFGAFF. Here the CDR3 DNA reads TGTGCCAGCAGCTTGGAAGGGGCGACTTGGTTTGGGGCTTTCTTT.

The chain employs TRBV5-5 and TRBJ2-6; D remains unclear. Trimming stripped 3 bases from V and 1 base from J, with 11 bases between. Germline CDR1 is SGHKS and CDR2 is YYEKEE (reference sequence). This CDR3 spans 16 amino acids. CDR3 protein: CASSSPGLSGANVLTF. The DNA for the CDR3 is TGTGCCAGCAGCTCCCCTGGCTTGTCTGGGGCCAACGTCCTGACTTTC.

V is TRBV7-3 and J is TRBJ2-5, with a tentative D call TRBD1 (6 bases). In germline, CDR1 is SGHTA, CDR2 FQGTGA. V was pared by 5 bases and J by 5 bases, with 15 bases between. The CDR3 has 14 residues. CDR3 sequence (DNA): TGTGCCAGCAGCCGAACAGGGTCAGGGGAGACCCAGTACTTC. The encoded protein is CASSRTGSGETQYF.

This clone was counted once. This chain uses TRBV9 with TRBJ1-5, with 8 bases matching TRBD1. The germline V gene has CDR1 SGDLS and CDR2 YYNGEE. This CDR3 contains 16 residues. The ends lost 4 bases at V and 6 bases at J; junction bases unmatched: 12. The CDR3 nucleotides read TGTGCCAGCAGCCCATCGGACAGGGCGCGGGGTCAGCCCCAGCATTTT. Protein sequence: CASSPSDRARGQPQHF. The full variable domain, in which reference TRBV9 and TRBJ1-5 provide the parts outside the CDR3, is DSGVTQTPKHLITATGQRVTLRCSPRSGDLSVYWYQQSLDQGLQFLIQYYNGEERAKGNILERFSAQQFPDLHSELNLSSLELGDSALYFCASSPSDRARGQPQHFGDGTRLSIL.

CDR3: CASRSGLAGGQYEQYF. The CDR3 DNA is TGTGCCAGTAGATCGGGACTAGCGGGAGGACAATACGAGCAGTACTTC. The V call is TRBV19, the J call TRBJ2-7; 15 positions agree with TRBD2. Germline V gives CDR1 LNHDA, CDR2 SQIVND (reference sequence). V shed 6 bases, J shed 4 bases, and the junction held 7 bases outside the gene matches. The CDR3 runs to 16 residues. Combining the CDR3 with reference TRBV19 and TRBJ2-7 gives the whole variable domain DGGITQSPKYLFRKEGQNVTLSCEQNLNHDAMYWYRQDPGQGLRLIYYSQIVNDFQKGDIAEGYSVSREKKESFPLTVTSAQKNPTAFYLCASRSGLAGGQYEQYFGPGTRLTVT.

J is TRBJ1-5 and V is TRBV3-1 (or the pseudogene TRBV3-2), with D unresolved. Germline assignment: CDR1 LGHDT and CDR2 YNNKEL (reference sequence). The CDR3 is 13 residues long. V dropped 2 bases and J dropped 6 bases, with 8 bases sitting between them. CDR3 in DNA: TGTGCCAGCAGCCAACTAGTTGGTCAGCCCCAGCATTTT. Translating gives CASSQLVGQPQHF.

The chain links TRBV7-2 to TRBJ2-5, with 13 bases aligning to TRBD2. CDR1 is SGHTA, CDR2 FQGNSA, per germline. This CDR3 region has 15 residues. Unmatched junction bases numbered 4, after V lost 5 bases and J lost 4 bases. CDR3 sequence (DNA): TGTGCCAGCAGCCCACTAGCGGGGGGGCCAGAGACCCAGTACTTC. As protein: CASSPLAGGPETQYF.

In this sample, this clone turned up once. This CDR3 is CASSLGGQVPTEQYF. The CDR3 coding sequence is TGCGCCAGCAGCTTGGGGGGACAGGTACCCACCGAGCAGTACTTC. The chain uses TRBV5-1 and TRBJ2-7; 8 positions match TRBD1. CDR1 is SGHRS, CDR2 YFSETQ, per germline. V lost 0 bases, J lost 6 bases, and 8 bases stayed unmatched. CDR3 length equals 15 residues.

The gene calls are TRBV4-1 and TRBJ2-2; TRBD1 is a possible D gene (6 bases). From germline, CDR1 is MGHRA and CDR2 YSYEKL. The length of the CDR3 is 17 residues. V was trimmed by 4 bases and J by 4 bases, leaving 19 bases between them. The CDR3 spells CASSRTPGTRSTGELFF. The CDR3 nucleotides read TGCGCCAGCAGCCGTACCCCCGGGACACGATCCACCGGGGAGCTGTTTTTT.

The genes are TRBV4-2 and TRBJ2-1; perhaps TRBD2 as D (6 bases). V lost 2 bases and J lost 5, with 16 bases in between. This CDR3 has 16 residues. The germline CDR1 and CDR2 sequences are LGHNA and YNFKEQ. CDR3 amino acids: CASSQLLAPYDNEQFF. CDR3 nucleotide sequence: TGTGCCAGCAGCCAACTACTAGCACCATATGACAATGAGCAGTTCTTC.